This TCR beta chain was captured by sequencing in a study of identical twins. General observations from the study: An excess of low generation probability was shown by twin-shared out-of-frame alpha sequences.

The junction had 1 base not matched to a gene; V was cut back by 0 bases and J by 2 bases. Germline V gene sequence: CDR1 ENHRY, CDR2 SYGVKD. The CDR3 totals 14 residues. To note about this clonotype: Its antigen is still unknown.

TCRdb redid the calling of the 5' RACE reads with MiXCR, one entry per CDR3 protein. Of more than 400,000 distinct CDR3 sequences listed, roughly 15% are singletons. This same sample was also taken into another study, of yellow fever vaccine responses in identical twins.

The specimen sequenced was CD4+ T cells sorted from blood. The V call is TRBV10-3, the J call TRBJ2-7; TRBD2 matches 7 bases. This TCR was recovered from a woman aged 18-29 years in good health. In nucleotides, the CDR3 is TGTGCCATCAGTGAGTCTGGGACTACCTACGAGCAGTACGTC. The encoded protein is CAISESGTTYEQYV.